Below are 32 T cell receptor beta chains sequenced from a single sample in a study of a mutant IDH1 vaccine in newly diagnosed glioma. Which antigens these TCRs recognize remains unknown. Regarding time point: week 11, during vaccination. Each dose of the vaccine consisted of 300 ug of mutant IDH1 20-mer peptide, with topical imiquimod. Sequencing was performed with immunoSEQ multiplex PCR; in TCRdb, only in-frame clones are kept and a portion is missing. The table has tens of thousands of clones, around 77% seen once. The sample consisted of PBMCs, taken from a glioma patient whose treatment included an IDH1 peptide vaccine. These TCRs come from a woman aged 18-29 years with glioma.

The chain employs TRBV2 and TRBJ1-5, with D tentatively TRBD1 (5 bases). Germline-derived CDR1 and CDR2 are SNHLY and FYNNEI. CDR3 length: 14 residues. Trimming cost V 3 bases and J 7 bases, with 13 bases left between them. In DNA, the CDR3 is TGTGCCAGCAGTGATGGGGGGGTCATCCAGCCCCAGCATTTT. The encoded protein is CASSDGGVIQPQHF.

This rearrangement joins TRBV7-9 to TRBJ1-5, with 7 bases fitting TRBD1. V gave up 5 bases and J gave up 3 bases; unmatched junction bases: 7. This CDR3 is built from 15 residues. CDR1 and CDR2 from the germline V gene are SEHNR and FQNEAQ (reference sequence). CDR3 sequence: CASSTGEWDNQPQHF. CDR3 nucleotides: TGTGCCAGCAGCACAGGGGAATGGGACAATCAGCCCCAGCATTTT.

The rearrangement links TRBV5-6 to TRBJ2-7; D not resolved. This CDR3 spans 16 amino acids. V lost 4 bases to trimming and J lost 7 bases, with 24 bases between them. CDR1 SGHDT and CDR2 YYEEEE come from the germline V gene. This CDR3 reads CASSPQTIASFTEQYF. The CDR3 DNA reads as TGTGCCAGCAGCCCCCAGACGATAGCCTCTTTTACGGAGCAGTACTTC. The full variable domain, its missing parts supplied by reference TRBV5-6 and TRBJ2-7, is DAGVTQSPTHLIKTRGQQVTLRCSPKSGHDTVSWYQQALGQGPQFIFQYYEEEERQRGNFPDRFSGHQFPNYSSELNVNALLLGDSALYLCASSPQTIASFTEQYFGPGTRLTVT.

The V gene is TRBV5-1, the J gene TRBJ1-4; D perhaps matches TRBD1 (5 bases). CDR1 and CDR2 from the germline V gene are SGHRS and YFSETQ. The CDR3 covers 15 residues. V lost 4 bases to trimming and J lost 8 bases, with 18 bases between them. The CDR3 protein is CASSVTGTGEEKLFF. The CDR3 nucleotides are TGCGCCAGCAGCGTCACCGGGACTGGGGAGGAAAAACTGTTTTTT.

The V call is TRBV6-6, the J call TRBJ1-5, with 9 nucleotides matching TRBD1. Germline CDR1 is MNHNY and CDR2 is SVGAGI (reference sequence). V dropped 2 bases and J dropped 5; count of bases not matched to a gene: 4. This CDR3 is 15 amino acids long. The CDR3 loop is CASSYLDRGDQPQHF. The DNA for the CDR3 is TGTGCCAGCAGTTACCTGGACAGGGGAGATCAGCCCCAGCATTTT.

This chain joins TRBV14 and TRBJ1-2; D is unresolved. The CDR3 loop spans 13 amino acids. V lost 3 bases and J lost 8, with 13 bases in between. Per the germline V gene, CDR1 is SGHDN and CDR2 is FVKESK. CDR3 in amino acids: CASSQVTSFGYTF. The CDR3 nucleotides read TGTGCCAGCAGCCAGGTGACGTCTTTCGGCTACACCTTC.

V usage is TRBV6-5 and J usage is TRBJ1-1; TRBD1 aligns across 7 bases. Losses at the gene ends were 2 bases for V and 6 bases for J; bases not matched to a gene: 3. The CDR3 has 13 residues. Germline V lookup: CDR1 MNHEY, CDR2 SVGAGI. The CDR3 loop is CASSYIQGSEAFF. The CDR3 nucleotides read TGTGCCAGCAGTTACATACAGGGGTCTGAAGCTTTCTTT.

This chain connects TRBV27 to TRBJ2-2; TRBD2 matches 10 bases. J gave up 5 bases and V 6 bases, and 3 bases lay outside the gene matches. CDR3 size: 14 residues. CDR1 MNHEY and CDR2 SMNVEV come from the germline V gene (reference sequence). The DNA of the CDR3 is TGTGCCAGCAGGGGGACTAGCGTGACCGGGGAGCTGTTTTTT. Residues: CASRGTSVTGELFF.

The rearrangement joins TRBV4-1 to TRBJ1-5; D is uncertain. CDR1 MGHRA and CDR2 YSYEKL come from the germline V gene. V was clipped by 1 base and J by 2 bases, with 9 bases between them. The CDR3 spans 15 residues. This CDR3 is CASSQVSDGNQPQHF. The CDR3 nucleotides read TGCGCCAGCAGCCAAGTTTCGGATGGCAATCAGCCCCAGCATTTT.

The chain couples TRBV28 to TRBJ1-2, with TRBD1 matching 7 bases. V was clipped by 4 bases and J by 2 bases; unmatched bases: 10. CDR3 length: 16 residues. The V gene's germline CDR1 is MDHEN and CDR2 SYDVKM. The CDR3 coding sequence is TGTGCCAGCAGTTCCTATATCGGGACAGAAAACTATGGCTACACCTTC. It codes for CASSSYIGTENYGYTF.

V gene TRBV4-1 combines with J gene TRBJ2-1; 12 bases map to TRBD2. Germline CDR1 and CDR2: MGHRA and YSYEKL. With V trimmed by 1 base and J by 7 bases, 11 bases remained unmatched. The CDR3 has 18 residues. The CDR3 DNA follows: TGCGCCAGCAGCCAAGTCGGGCCTAGCGGGGGGGCCAAGAATGAGCAGTTCTTC. It specifies CASSQVGPSGGAKNEQFF.

The CDR3 sequence is CASSLAGVANNEQFF. CDR3 coding DNA: TGTGCCAGCAGCTTGGCAGGGGTAGCAAACAATGAGCAGTTCTTC. The rearrangement uses TRBV5-4 and TRBJ2-1, with D possibly TRBD1 on 6 matching bases. This CDR3 region has 15 residues. Trimming pared 0 bases from V and 5 bases from J, leaving 12 bases between. Germline loops: CDR1 SGHNT, CDR2 YYREEE (reference sequence).

This chain links TRBV14 with TRBJ1-6; tentative D call: TRBD1 (5 bases). Germline loops: CDR1 SGHDN, CDR2 FVKESK. The germline V and J ends were trimmed by 0 bases and 9 bases, with 15 bases remaining between them. CDR3 size: 16 residues. CDR3 residues: CASSQEGGVRSSPLHF. For the CDR3, the DNA is TGTGCCAGCAGCCAAGAGGGGGGGGTTAGGAGTTCACCCCTCCACTTT.

This clone came up a few times. V gene TRBV7-2 combines with J gene TRBJ2-1; a possible D gene is TRBD2 (6 bases). This CDR3 is 16 amino acids long. With 5 bases removed from V and 1 base from J, the gap between germline ends came to 15 bases. Germline CDR1 and CDR2: SGHTA and FQGNSA. Here the CDR3 reads CASSSFSGESYNEQFF. The CDR3 DNA follows: TGTGCCAGCAGCAGTTTCTCGGGAGAATCCTACAATGAGCAGTTCTTC.

This clone was seen only a few times. V gene TRBV11-2 combines with J gene TRBJ1-1; D might be TRBD1 (6 bases). Per the germline V gene, CDR1 is SGHAT and CDR2 is FQNNGV. This CDR3 is 14 amino acids long. Trimming shortened V by 6 bases and J by 8 bases, and 19 bases separated the two germline ends. The CDR3 sequence is CASSSTSGQQEAFF. CDR3 nucleotide sequence: TGTGCCAGCAGTTCGACTTCGGGACAACAAGAAGCTTTCTTT. The full variable domain, completed using reference TRBV11-2 and TRBJ1-1, is EAGVAQSPRYKIIEKRQSVAFWCNPISGHATLYWYQQILGQGPKLLIQFQNNGVVDDSQLPKDRFSAERLKGVDSTLKIQPAKLEDSAVYLCASSSTSGQQEAFFGQGTRLTVV.

V is TRBV6-5 and J is TRBJ1-1; D is unresolved. CDR3 length equals 13 residues. Per the germline V gene, CDR1 is MNHEY and CDR2 is SVGAGI. The V and J ends lost 7 bases and 0 bases respectively, with 9 bases between them. The CDR3 DNA is TGTGCCAGCAATCCAGGAATGAACACTGAAGCTTTCTTT. Residues: CASNPGMNTEAFF.

V gene TRBV5-1 combines with J gene TRBJ2-7, with TRBD1 matching over 7 bases. Germline V CDR1 and CDR2: SGHRS, YFSETQ. This CDR3 contains 13 residues. The V segment lost 1 base and the J segment 7 bases; nucleotides outside the gene matches: 5. Here the CDR3 DNA reads TGCGCCAGCAGCTTGACAGGGGCGGTGGAGCAGTACTTC. Translating gives CASSLTGAVEQYF. The full variable domain, its missing parts supplied by reference TRBV5-1 and TRBJ2-7, is KAGVTQTPRYLIKTRGQQVTLSCSPISGHRSVSWYQQTPGQGLQFLFEYFSETQRNKGNFPGRFSGRQFSNSRSEMNVSTLELGDSALYLCASSLTGAVEQYFGPGTRLTVT.

The chain employs TRBV5-6 and TRBJ2-5, with 9 bases aligning to TRBD1. Germline values: CDR1 SGHDT, CDR2 YYEEEE. The V and J ends lost 0 bases and 7 bases, in that order; junction bases with no gene match: 4. The CDR3 extends over 14 amino acids. The CDR3 sequence: CASSLVGQGWTQYF. Here the CDR3 DNA reads TGTGCCAGCAGCTTGGTAGGACAGGGGTGGACCCAGTACTTC.

CDR3 protein: CASSLGIGINQPQHF. The CDR3 DNA is TGTGCCAGCAGCTTAGGCATAGGAATCAATCAGCCCCAGCATTTT. The chain carries TRBV7-9 and TRBJ1-5; no reliable D call. The V end was cut by 1 base, the J end by 3 bases, with 10 bases between. Germline V lookup: CDR1 SEHNR, CDR2 FQNEAQ (reference sequence). The length of the CDR3 is 15 residues.

There are a few counts of this clone. The chain has TRBV2 and TRBJ2-7, with 10 nucleotides matching TRBD1. With 4 bases clipped from V and 2 bases from J, the junction kept 11 bases outside the gene matches. Germline lookup yields CDR1 SNHLY and CDR2 FYNNEI. The CDR3 has 17 amino acids. The CDR3, as DNA: TGTGCCAGCAGTGGACAGGGGGCGGTCGGCGGAACCTACGAGCAGTACTTC. The encoded protein is CASSGQGAVGGTYEQYF. Together with reference TRBV2 and TRBJ2-7, the CDR3 gives the full variable domain: EPEVTQTPSHQVTQMGQEVILRCVPISNHLYFYWYRQILGQKVEFLVSFYNNEISEKSEIFDDQFSVERPDGSNFTLKIRSTKLEDSAMYFCASSGQGAVGGTYEQYFGPGTRLTVT.

This chain joins TRBV30 and TRBJ2-5; 8 positions match TRBD1. Germline CDR1 is GTSNPN and CDR2 is SVGIG (reference sequence). The CDR3 totals 14 residues. V gave up 2 bases and J gave up 7 bases; unmatched junction bases: 9. The CDR3 sequence is CAWSSTGVKRTQYF. The CDR3 coding sequence is TGTGCCTGGAGTTCGACAGGGGTTAAAAGGACCCAGTACTTC.

J is TRBJ2-1 and V is TRBV5-5, with 11 bases aligning to TRBD1. Unmatched junction bases numbered 14, after V lost 0 bases and J lost 6 bases. Per germline, CDR1 SGHKS and CDR2 YYEKEE (reference sequence). The CDR3 runs 19 residues. The DNA of the CDR3 is TGTGCCAGCAGCTTGGGGTCTTACCGGGACAGGGGGTTTATCAATGAGCAGTTCTTC. It specifies CASSLGSYRDRGFINEQFF.

The chain couples TRBV5-5 to TRBJ2-2, with 8 bases matching TRBD1. The CDR3 is made up of 17 amino acids. Germline-derived CDR1 and CDR2 are SGHKS and YYEKEE (reference sequence). Unmatched junction bases numbered 12, after V lost 3 bases and J lost 5 bases. The CDR3 spells CASSSDIGQGFTGELFF. CDR3 nucleotides: TGTGCCAGCAGCTCGGACATAGGACAGGGTTTTACCGGGGAGCTGTTTTTT.

This clone showed up just once. The J gene is TRBJ1-1, the V gene TRBV7-2; D unresolved. The CDR3 extends over 13 amino acids. Trimming removed 6 bases at V and 1 base at J, with 9 bases between. Germline CDR1 reads SGHTA; CDR2 reads FQGNSA. The CDR3 DNA follows: TGTGCCAGCAGTTATGGGAAGAACACTGAAGCTTTCTTT. Encoded protein: CASSYGKNTEAFF.

The V and J genes are TRBV2 and TRBJ2-5; TRBD2 matches at 7 bases. CDR1 and CDR2 from the germline V gene are SNHLY and FYNNEI. J gave up 2 bases and V 2 bases, and 14 bases lay outside the gene matches. This CDR3 spans 18 amino acids. CDR3 protein: CASSESGGLIALQETQYF. The DNA for the CDR3 is TGTGCCAGCAGTGAATCGGGGGGTCTTATTGCCTTACAAGAGACCCAGTACTTC.

The chain carries TRBV4-2 and TRBJ2-1, with 7 bases fitting TRBD1. The germline V gene has CDR1 LGHNA and CDR2 YNFKEQ. Losses at the gene ends were 4 bases for V and 0 bases for J; bases not matched to a gene: 9. This CDR3 spans 17 amino acids. The CDR3 coding sequence is TGTGCCAGCAGCCTTACGGGACAGCCGAGCTCCTACAATGAGCAGTTCTTC. Translating it yields CASSLTGQPSSYNEQFF.

The genes are TRBV30 and TRBJ1-3, with D possibly TRBD1 on 5 matching bases. Trimming shortened V by 1 base and J by 4 bases, and 8 bases separated the two germline ends. This CDR3 has 13 residues. CDR1 and CDR2 from the germline V gene are GTSNPN and SVGIG (reference sequence). CDR3 coding DNA: TGTGCCTGGAGTGCGGCAGGGGGAAACACCATATATTTT. The encoded protein is CAWSAAGGNTIYF.

The chain carries TRBV21-1 and TRBJ1-5. TRBV21-1 is a known pseudogene. The CDR3 runs 16 residues. CDR3 sequence reads: CASSHKRENVNQPQHF. The CDR3 region has the DNA TGTGCCAGCAGCCATAAGAGGGAGAATGTCAATCAGCCCCAGCATTTT.

V is TRBV21-1 and J is TRBJ1-5; TRBD1 was called by the table and not checked on the DNA. TRBV21-1 is described as a pseudogene. The CDR3 contains 17 residues. The DNA of the CDR3 is TGTGCCAGCAGCAAAGCTTGGCGGACAGGGGCCAATCAGCCCCAGCATTTT. Its protein product is CASSKAWRTGANQPQHF.

This clone was found a few times. The chain joins TRBV14 to TRBJ1-2; D is uncertain. Trimming shortened V by 2 bases and J by 1 base, and 11 bases separated the two germline ends. The CDR3 sequence is 15 residues long. The germline gives CDR1 SGHDN, CDR2 FVKESK. CDR3 nucleotides: TGTGCCAGCAGCCAACACTACGGAAATAACTATGGCTACACCTTC. Translation: CASSQHYGNNYGYTF.

V is TRBV6-5 and J is TRBJ1-4, with 8 bases lining up with TRBD1. Trimming removed 1 base from V and 5 bases from J; junction bases left unmatched: 3. This CDR3 region has 15 residues. Germline assignment: CDR1 MNHEY and CDR2 SVGAGI. In DNA, the CDR3 is TGTGCCAGCAGTTACTGGTCAGGGGGCAATGAAAAACTGTTTTTT. Residues: CASSYWSGGNEKLFF.

The chain links TRBV7-9 to TRBJ2-7, with 11 bases fitting TRBD2. The CDR3 has 17 amino acids. CDR1 is SEHNR and CDR2 is FQNEAQ in the germline V gene (reference sequence). Germline trimming cut 4 bases from V and 2 bases from J; bases unmatched to any gene: 10. CDR3 sequence: CASSSGTSGPQTYEQYF. CDR3 DNA sequence: TGTGCCAGCAGCTCCGGGACTAGCGGCCCGCAGACCTACGAGCAGTACTTC.